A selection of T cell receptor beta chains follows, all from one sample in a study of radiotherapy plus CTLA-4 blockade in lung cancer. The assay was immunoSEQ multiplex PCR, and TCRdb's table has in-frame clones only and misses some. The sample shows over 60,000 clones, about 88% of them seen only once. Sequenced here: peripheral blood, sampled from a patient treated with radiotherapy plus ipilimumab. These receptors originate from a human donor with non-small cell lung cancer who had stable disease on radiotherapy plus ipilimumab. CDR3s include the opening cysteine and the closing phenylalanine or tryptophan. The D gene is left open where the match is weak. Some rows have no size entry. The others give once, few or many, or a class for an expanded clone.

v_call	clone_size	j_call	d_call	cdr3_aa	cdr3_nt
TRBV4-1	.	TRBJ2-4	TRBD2	CASSQEKLAGGPDIQYF	TGCGCCAGCAGCCAAGAAAAGCTAGCGGGGGGGCCAGACATTCAGTACTTC
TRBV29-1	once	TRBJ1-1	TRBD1	CSGRDRGQGAFF	TGCAGCGGCCGGGACAGGGGGCAAGGAGCTTTCTTT
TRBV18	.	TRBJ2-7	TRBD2	CASSPPRERFYEQYF	TGTGCCAGCTCACCACCGCGGGAGAGGTTCTACGAGCAGTACTTC
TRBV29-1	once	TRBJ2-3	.	CSVENYTGTADTQYF	TGCAGCGTTGAAAATTACACAGGGACCGCAGATACGCAGTATTTT
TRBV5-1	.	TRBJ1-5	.	CASSTSEGQPQHF	TGCGCCAGCAGCACCTCCGAGGGTCAGCCCCAGCATTTT
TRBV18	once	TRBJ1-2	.	CASSPRITPGEGSVYGYTF	TGTGCCAGCTCACCACGGATAACCCCTGGGGAAGGGAGTGTCTATGGCTACACCTTC
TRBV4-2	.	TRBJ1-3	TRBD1	CASSQGQGEGNTIYF	TGTGCCAGCAGCCAAGGGCAGGGGGAAGGAAACACCATATATTTT
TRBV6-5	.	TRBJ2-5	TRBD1	CASSLGQWEETQYF	TGTGCCAGCAGTCTGGGACAGTGGGAAGAGACCCAGTACTTC
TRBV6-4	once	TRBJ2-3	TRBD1	CASSSSGGADTQYF	TGTGCCAGCAGCTCATCAGGGGGCGCTGATACGCAGTATTTT
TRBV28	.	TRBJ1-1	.	CASMTNRVDTEAFF	TGTGCCAGCATGACCAACAGGGTGGATACTGAAGCTTTCTTT
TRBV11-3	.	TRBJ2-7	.	CASSTHQGGIYEQYF	TGTGCCAGCAGCACCCACCAGGGGGGGATTTACGAGCAGTACTTC
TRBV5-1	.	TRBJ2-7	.	CASSLVWGDSYEQYF	TGCGCCAGCAGCTTGGTGTGGGGGGACTCCTACGAGCAGTACTTC
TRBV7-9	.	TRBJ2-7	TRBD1	CASSPRDRDRGFYEQYF	TGTGCCAGCAGCCCGAGGGACCGGGACAGGGGATTCTACGAGCAGTACTTC
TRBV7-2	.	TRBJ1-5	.	CASGNGQLGSNQPQHF	TGTGCCAGCGGAAATGGACAGCTCGGGAGCAATCAGCCCCAGCATTTT
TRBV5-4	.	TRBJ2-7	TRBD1	CASRMDRDIYEQYF	TGTGCCAGCAGAATGGACAGGGACATCTACGAGCAGTACTTC
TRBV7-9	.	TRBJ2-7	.	CASSLLASPSTEQYF	TGTGCCAGCAGCTTATTAGCCTCTCCCTCTACCGAGCAGTACTTC
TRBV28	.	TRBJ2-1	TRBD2	CASSLGGGDNEQFF	TGTGCCAGCAGTTTAGGCGGGGGAGATAATGAGCAGTTCTTC
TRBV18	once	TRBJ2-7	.	CASSPRGGSYEQYF	TGTGCCAGCTCACCTAGGGGGGGGTCCTACGAGCAGTACTTC
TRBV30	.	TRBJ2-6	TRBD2	CAWSVKLGGGPSGANVLTF	TGTGCCTGGAGTGTAAAGTTGGGCGGGGGGCCCTCTGGGGCCAACGTCCTGACTTTC
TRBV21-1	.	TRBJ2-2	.	CASSKRRRGLNTGELFF	TGTGCCAGCAGCAAAAGGAGAAGGGGTCTGAACACCGGGGAGCTGTTTTTT
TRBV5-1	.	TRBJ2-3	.	CASSGGRRGPSRDTQYF	TGCGCCAGCAGCGGGGGAAGGCGGGGGCCCTCCCGAGATACGCAGTATTTT
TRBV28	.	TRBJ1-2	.	CASSLPLLLRGDGYTF	TGTGCCAGCAGTCTCCCACTTCTTCTCCGTGGGGATGGCTACACCTTC
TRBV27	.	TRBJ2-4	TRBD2	CASSLRTSGGALTKNIQYF	TGTGCCAGCAGTTTACGGACTAGCGGGGGGGCCTTGACCAAAAACATTCAGTACTTC
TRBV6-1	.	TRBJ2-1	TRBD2	CASSVLAGGPGEQFF	TGTGCCAGCAGTGTACTAGCGGGGGGGCCCGGTGAGCAGTTCTTC
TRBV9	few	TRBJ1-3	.	CASSRGLSGNTIYF	TGTGCCAGCAGCCGGGGTCTCTCTGGAAACACCATATATTTT
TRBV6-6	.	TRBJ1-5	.	CASSYSGTLGNQPQHF	TGTGCCAGCAGTTACTCCGGGACACTTGGCAATCAGCCCCAGCATTTT
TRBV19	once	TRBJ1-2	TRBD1	CASSFLGQDYGYTF	TGTGCCAGTAGTTTTCTCGGACAGGACTATGGCTACACCTTC
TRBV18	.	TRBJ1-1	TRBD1	CASSPPTGGGTEAFF	TGTGCCAGCTCACCACCGACAGGGGGGGGAACTGAAGCTTTCTTT
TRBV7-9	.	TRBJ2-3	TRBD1	CASRMTGSPDTQYF	TGTGCCAGCAGAATGACAGGGTCCCCAGATACGCAGTATTTT
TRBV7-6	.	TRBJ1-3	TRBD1	CASSGAIHRGERNTIYF	TGTGCCAGCAGCGGCGCTATCCACAGGGGAGAACGAAACACCATATATTTT
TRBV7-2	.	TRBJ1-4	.	CASSSGDLLAGEKLFF	TGTGCCAGCAGCTCTGGGGACCTCCTGGCGGGTGAAAAACTGTTTTTT
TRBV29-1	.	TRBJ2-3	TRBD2	CSAHSGSGDTQYF	TGCAGCGCTCATAGCGGGAGCGGAGATACGCAGTATTTT
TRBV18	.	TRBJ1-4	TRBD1	CASSRDRSGEKLFF	TGTGCCAGCTCACGGGACAGGTCGGGTGAAAAACTGTTTTTT
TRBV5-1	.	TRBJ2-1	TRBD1	CASSSGRGPSYNEQFF	TGCGCCAGCAGCTCCGGAAGGGGGCCCTCCTACAATGAGCAGTTCTTC
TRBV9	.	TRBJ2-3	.	CASSDGPVATDTQYF	TGTGCCAGCAGCGACGGCCCCGTGGCCACAGATACGCAGTATTTT
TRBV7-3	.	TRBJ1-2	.	CASSLSERPNYGYTF	TGTGCCAGCAGCTTAAGCGAACGGCCTAACTATGGCTACACCTTC
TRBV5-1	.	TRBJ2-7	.	CASSTRTAVYEQYF	TGCGCCAGCAGCACAAGGACAGCGGTCTACGAGCAGTACTTC
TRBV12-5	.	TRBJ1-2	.	CASGYSGASGYTF	TGTGCTAGTGGCTATTCAGGGGCGAGCGGCTACACCTTC
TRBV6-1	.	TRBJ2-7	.	CASSRGSEQYF	TGTGCCAGCAGCCGGGGGAGTGAGCAGTACTTC
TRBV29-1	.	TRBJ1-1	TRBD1	CSARDRAEAFF	TGCAGCGCCCGAGACAGGGCTGAAGCTTTCTTT
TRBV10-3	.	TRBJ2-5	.	CALWGRPSPNPKATQYF	TGTGCCCTGTGGGGTCGCCCCAGCCCAAACCCGAAAGCGACCCAGTACTTC
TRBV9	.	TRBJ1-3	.	CASSVDGGSGNTIYF	TGTGCCAGCAGCGTAGATGGGGGCTCTGGAAACACCATATATTTT
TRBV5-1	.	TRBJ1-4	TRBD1	CASSFTGAGANEKLFF	TGCGCCAGCAGTTTTACAGGGGCAGGGGCTAATGAAAAACTGTTTTTT
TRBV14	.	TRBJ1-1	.	CASSQERGDTEAFF	TGTGCCAGCAGCCAAGAGCGGGGGGACACTGAAGCTTTCTTT
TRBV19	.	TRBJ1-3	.	CATFSGNTIYF	TGTGCCACCTTCTCTGGAAACACCATATATTTT
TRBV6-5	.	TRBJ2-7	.	CASRRSALGDYEQYF	TGTGCCAGCCGTCGGTCGGCTCTGGGAGACTACGAGCAGTACTTC
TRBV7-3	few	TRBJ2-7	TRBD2	CASSLTAGAAGEILHEQYF	TGTGCCAGCAGCTTAACCGCCGGAGCAGCGGGGGAAATCCTCCACGAGCAGTACTTC
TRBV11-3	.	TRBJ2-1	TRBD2	CASSLESGGANEQFF	TGTGCCAGCAGCTTAGAAAGCGGGGGGGCGAATGAGCAGTTCTTC
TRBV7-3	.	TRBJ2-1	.	CASSASGYEQFF	TGTGCCAGCAGCGCTTCGGGGTATGAGCAGTTCTTC
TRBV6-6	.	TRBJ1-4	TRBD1	CASRFRGVGEKLFF	TGTGCCAGCAGATTCAGGGGGGTGGGAGAAAAACTGTTTTTT
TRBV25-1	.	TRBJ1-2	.	CASGDTNYGYTF	TGTGCCAGCGGTGACACTAACTATGGCTACACCTTC
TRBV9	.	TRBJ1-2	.	CASSVDRGDLGYTF	TGTGCCAGCAGCGTAGATCGGGGGGATCTTGGCTACACCTTC
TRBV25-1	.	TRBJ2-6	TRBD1	CASSRVTGGAGANVLTF	TGTGCCAGCAGTAGAGTGACAGGGGGCGCTGGGGCCAACGTCCTGACTTTC
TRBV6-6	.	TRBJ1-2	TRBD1	CASSLLGQGNYGYTF	TGTGCCAGCAGTCTCCTGGGACAGGGGAACTATGGCTACACCTTC
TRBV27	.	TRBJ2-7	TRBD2	CASSYTSGAYEQYF	TGTGCCAGCAGTTACACTAGCGGCGCCTACGAGCAGTACTTC